This T cell receptor beta chain stems from a study of PD-L1 blockade in urothelial cancer (dated by TCRdb to 2016 to 2017). A note on the overall study: All patients started therapy around 2014 and received atezolizumab 1,200 mg intravenously every 3 weeks. Twenty-five of 29 patients were males with bladder-origin urothelial cancer, and about 60% of the 29 reported a prior smoking history. An ECOG performance status of 0 or 1 was recorded for the patients, and 0 to 3 prior chemotherapy regimens had been received by the patients. Blood samples were analyzed 3 weeks after the start of treatment (second dose) and 6 weeks after the start of treatment. Blood samples gave median yields of approximately 130,000 T cells and 65,000 to 85,000 unique TCRs, along with a median clonality of approximately 0.084. The study, an exploratory multi-omic analysis, examined somatic, immune and clinical correlates of response to PD-L1 blockade with atezolizumab in urothelial cancer. TCR sequencing covered pretreatment tumor samples and matched, serially collected peripheral blood taken before and after atezolizumab treatment. Progression-free survival longer than 6 months counted as durable clinical benefit, and TCR features were additionally tested against both progression-free and overall survival. In the same patients who had TCR sequencing, pretreatment tumors also underwent whole exome sequencing and RNA sequencing. Durable clinical benefit was achieved by nine patients but not by the remaining 20. Approximately 29 patients had pretreatment blood TCR-seq, some 25 had at least one posttreatment blood collection, and some 25 had tumor TCR-seq.

Cut back by 3 bases and 1 base, the V and J ends lie 13 bases apart. According to the germline V gene, CDR1 reads SNHLY and CDR2 reads FYNNEI. The CDR3 starts with the cysteine, ends with the phenylalanine, and has 15 residues. This entry keeps only the CDR3 DNA: 45 bases, framed from base 1. Comment on this clone: Its antigen has not been determined. No much larger clone exists at a distance of one base, and base qualities are not known.

The sample's time point label, decoded: peripheral blood 6 weeks after treatment start. A total of 25 to 35 patients with locally advanced or metastatic urothelial carcinoma, treated at Memorial Sloan Kettering on a trial protocol, made up the cohort. Peripheral blood mononuclear cells were collected pretreatment and during treatment, with between 1 and 8 total time points obtained per patient. The Qiagen DNeasy Blood extraction kit was used to purify genomic DNA from total PBMCs and tumor samples. PBMCs were collected pretreatment and during treatment, and were isolated and stored as previously described. Overall study results and their limits: Because the sample size was small (n of about 27) and many of the analyses were exploratory, the results are meant to be hypothesis-generating. Improved progression-free and overall survival was associated with having pretreatment peripheral blood TCR clonality below the median. At 3 weeks after the start of treatment, tumor-associated TCR clones in peripheral blood had expanded more in patients with durable benefit (n of about 21, p = 0.022).

Each PCR received spiked-in synthetic TCR analog templates so that absolute template abundance could be estimated from read counts. The immunoSEQ assay was used to amplify TCRbeta CDR3 regions from genomic DNA with bias-controlled V and J gene primers. Sequencing of rearranged TCRbeta segments was performed at approximately 20X coverage. Regarding the original processing steps: Clustering was used to correct sequencing errors, and CDR3s were annotated against IMGT so that V, D and J genes could be assigned. Downstream analyses used only productive TCRbeta rearrangements and left out out-of-frame or stop-codon sequences. Clonality was calculated as one minus the Shannon entropy normalized by the log of the number of unique productive sequences. Clones differing between time points or between blood and tumor were identified using Fisher's exact test with Benjamini-Hochberg correction, with an adjusted p below 0.01 applied as the threshold. The source is immuneACCESS, and TCRdb retained only in-frame sequences with V and J called. Part of the clones is not carried over; for the studies checked, unresolved V genes explain less than half of this, and the remainder is unexplained. D and trimming were read from the DNA, whereas the V and J calls and clone size are those reported in that table. This sample has under 150,000 clones in its table, and around 89% of those were observed once. The ten top clones hold 1.7% of the sample.

Sequencing used PBMCs, obtained around atezolizumab (anti-PD-L1) treatment. Here the chain combines TRBV2 and TRBJ2-7; the D gene is possibly TRBD1, with 6 bases matching. The receptor was derived from a man aged 55 to 70 with urothelial cancer. The DNA sequence reads TGTGCCAGCAGTGATGTCAGGGGCTGGTCCTACGAGCAGTACTTC. Translated, it gives CASSDVRGWSYEQYF.